These 31 T cell receptor beta chains were all obtained from the same sample, sequenced in a study of CD8 T cells in ankylosing spondylitis. TCRdb redid the calling of the 5' RACE reads with MiXCR, one entry per CDR3 protein. This sample yields approximately 43,000 distinct CDR3 sequences, of which 3% to 4% are seen a single time; approximately 4% belongs to the top ten. The specimen sequenced was blood, either unsorted or a sorted T cell fraction (not recorded which). The receptors shown here come from a female donor with ankylosing spondylitis or in good health (not recorded which).

V is TRBV9 and J is TRBJ2-5, with 8 bases fitting TRBD2. Per the germline V gene, CDR1 is SGDLS and CDR2 is YYNGEE. V shed 0 bases and J 1 base; nucleotides not matched to a gene: 5. The CDR3 length is 16 residues. CDR3 protein: CASSVAPGGPQETQYF. DNA of the CDR3: TGTGCCAGCAGCGTAGCCCCGGGGGGGCCCCAAGAGACCCAGTACTTC.

This rearrangement joins TRBV9 to TRBJ2-3; 13 nucleotides match TRBD2. Germline CDR1 is SGDLS and CDR2 is YYNGEE. This CDR3 is built from 18 residues. With V trimmed by 3 bases and J by 2 bases, 9 bases remained unmatched. DNA of the CDR3: TGTGCCAGCAGCGCCCGTCGGGGACTAGCGGGGAACACAGATACGCAGTATTTT. Amino acids: CASSARRGLAGNTDTQYF.

This clonotype came up many times. CDR3: CASSGLTSLETQYF. The CDR3 DNA is TGTGCCAGCAGCGGCTTGACCTCCTTGGAGACCCAGTACTTC. V is TRBV9 and J is TRBJ2-5; D is ambiguous. Trimming took 3 bases from V and 5 from J, leaving 14 bases between them. Germline V CDR1 and CDR2: SGDLS, YYNGEE. This CDR3 region has 14 residues.

This clonotype is categorized as medium-sized. The gene calls are TRBV9 and TRBJ1-1; D call uncertain. The CDR3 totals 13 residues. Trimming removed 4 bases at V and 1 base at J, with 8 bases between. Germline assignment: CDR1 SGDLS and CDR2 YYNGEE. CDR3 residues: CASSPLGNTEAFF. The CDR3 DNA reads as TGTGCCAGCAGCCCCCTCGGGAACACTGAAGCTTTCTTT.

This clonotype has ten or more counts. The V gene is TRBV9, the J gene TRBJ2-2; D is undetermined. V lost 0 bases to trimming and J lost 4 bases, with 7 bases between them. There are 14 residues in the CDR3. Germline CDR1 SGDLS, CDR2 YYNGEE. In nucleotides, the CDR3 is TGTGCCAGCAGCGTAGAACCGAGCACCGGGGAGCTGTTTTTT. The encoded protein is CASSVEPSTGELFF.

This chain connects TRBV9 to TRBJ1-2; possibly TRBD1 for D (6 bases). Germline V gene data show CDR1 as SGDLS and CDR2 as YYNGEE. CDR3 length: 14 residues. V lost 4 bases and J 2 bases, leaving 12 bases between the germline ends. The CDR3 nucleotides are TGTGCCAGCAGCACCAGGACAGAAAACTATGGCTACACCTTC. Translation: CASSTRTENYGYTF.

This clonotype was recorded many times. The CDR3 loop reads CASSISGRETQYF. The CDR3 bases are TGTGCCAGCAGCATCAGCGGGCGAGAGACCCAGTACTTC. The chain uses TRBV9 and TRBJ2-5; possibly TRBD2 for D (6 bases). V shed 4 bases and J shed 4 bases, with 11 bases lying between them. Per the germline V gene, CDR1 is SGDLS and CDR2 is YYNGEE. The CDR3 consists of 13 residues.

This clonotype was detected ten times or more. The CDR3 DNA sequence: TGTGCCAGCAGCTTTGGGGGGGTGGAGACCCAGTACTTC. The encoded protein is CASSFGGVETQYF. The chain uses TRBV9 and TRBJ2-5, with TRBD2 matching 7 bases. CDR1 SGDLS and CDR2 YYNGEE come from the germline V gene. The CDR3 loop spans 13 amino acids. V was pared by 4 bases and J by 5 bases, with 5 bases of the junction left unmatched.

This chain connects TRBV9 to TRBJ1-2, with 7 bases matching TRBD1. Germline trimming cut 0 bases from V and 6 bases from J; bases unmatched to any gene: 5. Germline assignment: CDR1 SGDLS and CDR2 YYNGEE. This CDR3 is built from 14 residues. The CDR3: CASSVAAGGDGYTF. CDR3 coding DNA: TGTGCCAGCAGCGTAGCGGCAGGGGGTGATGGCTACACCTTC.

This clonotype showed up many times. The chain joins TRBV9 to TRBJ1-2, with 7 bases that match TRBD1. The CDR3 has 15 residues. The V segment lost 0 bases and the J segment 4 bases; nucleotides outside the gene matches: 6. The V gene's germline CDR1 is SGDLS and CDR2 YYNGEE. The CDR3 reads CASSVGGQQGYGYTF. The CDR3 DNA sequence: TGTGCCAGCAGCGTAGGGGGACAGCAGGGCTATGGCTACACCTTC.

There are many counts of this clonotype. The junction departs from the called germline gene at one end, perhaps through a read error. V usage is TRBV9 and J usage is TRBJ2-2, with D unresolved. This CDR3 spans 14 amino acids. Germline CDR1 is SGDLS and CDR2 is YYNGEE. The CDR3 coding sequence is TGTGCCAGCAGCGTAGACCTCAACAACGGGGAGCTGTTTTTT. This codes for CASSVDLNNGELFF.

This clonotype is medium-sized. CDR3 bases: TGTGCCAGCAGCACACAATCGGGAGGGGAGCAGTACTTC. Protein: CASSTQSGGEQYF. The chain uses TRBV9 and TRBJ2-7; 8 nucleotides align to TRBD2. The CDR3 extends over 13 amino acids. Germline lookup yields CDR1 SGDLS and CDR2 YYNGEE. J lost 7 bases, V lost 4 bases, and 7 bases had no gene match.

There are many counts of this clonotype. The chain combines TRBV9 with TRBJ2-5, with D possibly matching TRBD2 (5 bases). CDR3 length equals 13 residues. CDR1 and CDR2 (germline): SGDLS, YYNGEE. V was cut by 3 bases and J by 7 bases, with 13 bases left in between. The CDR3 reads CASSGAGVVTQYF. The CDR3 nucleotides are TGTGCCAGCAGCGGTGCCGGGGTTGTGACCCAGTACTTC.

This clonotype was detected ten times or more. The chain carries TRBV9 and TRBJ1-1, with 8 positions matching TRBD1. The CDR3 is 16 amino acids. V shed 1 base and J 3 bases; nucleotides not matched to a gene: 8. CDR1 is SGDLS, CDR2 YYNGEE, per germline. CDR3 DNA: TGTGCCAGCAGCGTAAGGCAGGGGGCAGGGGACACTGAAGCTTTCTTT. This sequence encodes CASSVRQGAGDTEAFF.

This clonotype came up many times. The chain couples TRBV9 to TRBJ1-1; no clear D gene. The V end was cut by 3 bases, the J end by 1 base, with 13 bases between. CDR3 size: 15 residues. Germline assignment: CDR1 SGDLS and CDR2 YYNGEE. Here the CDR3 reads CASSATPDPNTEAFF. In DNA, the CDR3 is TGTGCCAGCAGCGCTACCCCCGACCCGAACACTGAAGCTTTCTTT.

As regards this clonotype: A clone one base away is much larger, so this may be a read error. The chain combines TRBV9 with TRBJ1-1, with 10 bases that match TRBD1. V lost 3 bases to trimming and J lost 5 bases; unmatched junction nucleotides: 4. This CDR3 is 14 amino acids long. Per germline, CDR1 SGDLS and CDR2 YYNGEE. CDR3 protein: CASSEDRGRTEAFF. The CDR3 DNA reads as TGTGCCAGCAGCGAGGACAGGGGGAGAACTGAAGCTTTCTTT. The full variable domain, its missing parts supplied by reference TRBV9 and TRBJ1-1, is DSGVTQTPKHLITATGQRVTLRCSPRSGDLSVYWYQQSLDQGLQFLIQYYNGEERAKGNILERFSAQQFPDLHSELNLSSLELGDSALYFCASSEDRGRTEAFFGQGTRLTVV.

This clonotype was observed at least ten times. The chain carries TRBV9 and TRBJ2-5, with D hard to call. V lost 0 bases, J lost 5 bases, and 5 bases lay in between. Germline V CDR1 and CDR2: SGDLS, YYNGEE. The CDR3 is made up of 12 amino acids. CDR3 sequence (DNA): TGTGCCAGCAGCGTAGTTGAGGAGACCCAGTACTTC. This codes for CASSVVEETQYF.

This clonotype was recorded many times. In DNA, the CDR3 is TGTGCCAGCAGTGGGACAGGGGAATGGTCTGAAGCTTTCTTT. It codes for CASSGTGEWSEAFF. The chain joins TRBV9 to TRBJ1-1, with 10 bases matching TRBD1. The CDR3 loop spans 14 amino acids. V was pared by 5 bases and J by 6 bases, with 7 bases of the junction left unmatched. Looked up from germline, CDR1 is SGDLS and CDR2 is YYNGEE.

This clonotype was found many times. The rearrangement links TRBV9 to TRBJ2-7, with TRBD2 matching 12 bases. V trimming: 3 bases; J trimming: 12 bases; junction bases outside the gene matches: 7. Looked up from germline, CDR1 is SGDLS and CDR2 is YYNGEE. The CDR3 consists of 13 residues. CDR3 region: CASSGTTSGGLYF. Written as DNA, the CDR3 is TGTGCCAGCAGCGGTACTACTAGCGGGGGGTTGTACTTC.

This clonotype was seen many times. The gene calls are TRBV9 and TRBJ1-6; 7 nucleotides line up with TRBD1. J was trimmed by 6 bases and V by 1 base; bases with no gene match: 7. CDR1 is SGDLS and CDR2 is YYNGEE in the germline V gene. The CDR3 extends over 16 amino acids. Written as DNA, the CDR3 is TGTGCCAGCAGCGTATCTACAGGGGAAAGTAATTCACCCCTCCACTTT. As protein: CASSVSTGESNSPLHF.

This clonotype appeared many times. The rearrangement joins TRBV9 to TRBJ2-5; D ambiguous. The CDR3 runs to 15 residues. Between the trimmed V and J ends, which lost 0 bases and 3 bases, there was a span of 12 bases. From germline, CDR1 is SGDLS and CDR2 YYNGEE. DNA for the CDR3: TGTGCCAGCAGCGTAGCTTGGCACCTAAAAGAGACCCAGTACTTC. As protein: CASSVAWHLKETQYF.

In its sample, this clonotype was seen many times. The chain employs TRBV9 and TRBJ1-1; D uncertain. Germline values: CDR1 SGDLS, CDR2 YYNGEE. This CDR3 is 14 amino acids long. The V gene lost 0 bases and the J gene lost 1 base, with 7 bases spanning the gap. CDR3 sequence (DNA): TGTGCCAGCAGCGTAGGAGTGGGGAACACTGAAGCTTTCTTT. Protein: CASSVGVGNTEAFF.

This clonotype showed up many times. The rearrangement uses TRBV9 and TRBJ1-2, with D possibly being TRBD1 (5 bases). This CDR3 spans 15 amino acids. Trimming left V 0 bases short and J 4 bases short, with 13 bases between. Germline-derived CDR1 and CDR2 are SGDLS and YYNGEE. The CDR3 DNA sequence: TGTGCCAGCAGCGTAGGGGACCCGAGAAGCTATGGCTACACCTTC. Amino acids: CASSVGDPRSYGYTF.

This clonotype was seen at least ten times. V is TRBV9 and J is TRBJ1-4; possible D gene TRBD1, 5 bases. CDR1 is SGDLS, CDR2 YYNGEE, per germline. Trimming cost V 6 bases and J 4 bases, with 16 bases left between them. The CDR3 totals 15 residues. CDR3 DNA: TGTGCCAGCAATGGACTCGGACAAGATAATGAAAAACTGTTTTTT. The encoded protein is CASNGLGQDNEKLFF.

This clonotype was found many times. The chain carries TRBV9 and TRBJ2-1; D gene unclear. The germline CDR1 and CDR2 sequences are SGDLS and YYNGEE. The CDR3 consists of 13 residues. V shed 0 bases and J shed 5 bases, with 6 bases lying between them. The CDR3 here is CASSVELHNEQFF. CDR3 nucleotides: TGTGCCAGCAGCGTAGAACTTCACAATGAGCAGTTCTTC.

This clonotype was picked up many times. The chain has TRBV9 and TRBJ1-6; D is possibly TRBD1 (5 bases). From germline, CDR1 is SGDLS and CDR2 YYNGEE. The CDR3 is 16 residues long. V lost 4 bases and J 9 bases, leaving 20 bases between the germline ends. The CDR3: CASSPGTARVASPLHF. In nucleotides, the CDR3 is TGTGCCAGCAGCCCCGGGACCGCCCGGGTCGCTTCACCCCTCCACTTT.

This clonotype was counted many times. The chain links TRBV9 to TRBJ2-3; 7 bases match TRBD1. Germline loops: CDR1 SGDLS, CDR2 YYNGEE. V gave up 3 bases and J gave up 8 bases; unmatched junction bases: 12. This CDR3 is 15 amino acids long. The CDR3 nucleotides are TGTGCCAGCAGCGCCACAGGGGCCCTGGGAGTTACGCAGTATTTT. The encoded protein is CASSATGALGVTQYF.

In this sample, this clonotype is medium-sized (0.01 to 0.1%). This sequence joins TRBV9 and TRBJ1-1; no definite D call. The CDR3 extends over 13 amino acids. The germline V gene has CDR1 SGDLS and CDR2 YYNGEE. V was clipped by 3 bases and J by 2 bases, with 8 bases between them. The DNA for the CDR3 is TGTGCCAGCAGCGGTCGATCTAACACTGAAGCTTTCTTT. This codes for CASSGRSNTEAFF.

Of note for this clonotype: A clone one base away is much larger, so this may be a read error. CDR3 DNA: TGTGCCAGCAGCGTAGGCAGCACAGACTACAATGAGCAGTTCTTC. Amino acids: CASSVGSTDYNEQFF. V and J are TRBV9 and TRBJ2-1; D is ambiguous. The germline V and J ends were trimmed by 0 bases and 3 bases, with 10 bases remaining between them. CDR1 and CDR2 from the germline V gene are SGDLS and YYNGEE. There are 15 residues in the CDR3. The full variable domain, in which reference TRBV9 and TRBJ2-1 provide the parts outside the CDR3, is DSGVTQTPKHLITATGQRVTLRCSPRSGDLSVYWYQQSLDQGLQFLIQYYNGEERAKGNILERFSAQQFPDLHSELNLSSLELGDSALYFCASSVGSTDYNEQFFGPGTRLTVL.

The table lists this clonotype with many counts. This chain links TRBV9 with TRBJ1-1; the D is unclear. Germline assignment: CDR1 SGDLS and CDR2 YYNGEE. The CDR3 runs to 16 residues. V lost 0 bases, J lost 0 bases, and 12 bases lay in between. CDR3 in DNA: TGTGCCAGCAGCGTAGTGCAGGCCCCCTTGAACACTGAAGCTTTCTTT. It codes for CASSVVQAPLNTEAFF.

This clonotype was observed many times. This chain connects TRBV29-1 to TRBJ2-7; D remains unclear. CDR3 size: 12 residues. Germline CDR1 reads SQVTM; CDR2 reads ANQGSEA. V was shortened by 5 bases and J by 4 bases, with 12 bases between the two germline ends. The CDR3 region has the DNA TGCAGCGTTCCTCAGGTGCCTTACGAGCAGTACTTC. It yields the protein CSVPQVPYEQYF.